These T cell receptor beta chains were read from a single sample in a study of regulatory dendritic cells for organ transplantation. Repertoires were generated with immunoSEQ multiplex PCR, while TCRdb's copy carries only in-frame clones and drops some. Among 29,000 or so clones, 75% to 80% were seen once, and the ten largest hold approximately 2.2%. Sequencing was performed on memory CD4+ T cells from blood. These receptors all come from a human donor in good health. Each CDR3 is given with its conserved first and last residue. A D gene is named only where the DNA matches it firmly. Clone size appears in some rows only: once, few, many, or a class for an expanded clone.

d_call	cdr3_length	clone_size	j_call	v_call	cdr3_nt	cdr3_aa
-	16	-	TRBJ2-7	TRBV7-9	TGTGCCAGCAGCTTAGAAACGGCGGTGGCTAGGTACGAGCAGTACTTC	CASSLETAVARYEQYF
TRBD1	15	-	TRBJ2-7	TRBV7-8	TGTGCCAGCAGCTTGAGACAGGGACCGAGCTACGAGCAGTACTTC	CASSLRQGPSYEQYF
TRBD1	15	-	TRBJ1-4	TRBV15	TGTGCCACCAGCAGCGAAACCGGGCCCAGGGGGAAACTGTTTTTT	CATSSETGPRGKLFF
-	14	once	TRBJ1-5	TRBV18	TGTGCCAGCTCACTAGCAGGGGAGGGTCAGCCCCAGCATTTT	CASSLAGEGQPQHF
-	13	-	TRBJ1-2	TRBV6-6	TGTGCCAGCAGTTCGGGTCCGTTTACTGGCTACACCTTC	CASSSGPFTGYTF
-	14	-	TRBJ2-3	TRBV9	TGTGCCAGCAGCGTTGAGGGAGTGACAGATACGCAGTATTTT	CASSVEGVTDTQYF
TRBD2	16	-	TRBJ2-1	TRBV5-1	TGCGCCAGCAGCTTGGCCCGGACCGGGAGGGCCGGCGAGCAGTTCTTC	CASSLARTGRAGEQFF
-	15	once	TRBJ2-7	TRBV14	TGTGCCAGCAGCCCAACTAGGGGTTGGGTTAACGAGCAGTACTTC	CASSPTRGWVNEQYF
TRBD1	15	-	TRBJ2-2	TRBV7-2	TGTGCCAGCAGCTTCCAAGGGGGCGGCACCGGGGAGCTGTTTTTT	CASSFQGGGTGELFF
-	15	-	TRBJ1-5	TRBV4-3	TGCGCCAGCAGCCGAAACCCGGATGCGGGTCAGCCCCAGCATTTT	CASSRNPDAGQPQHF
-	11	-	TRBJ2-1	TRBV29-1	TGCAGCGCGGGGTCCTACAATGAGCAGTTCTTC	CSAGSYNEQFF
-	14	-	TRBJ2-1	TRBV4-3	TGCGCCAGCAGCCCATCGACCCGTGGGTATGAGCAGTTCTTC	CASSPSTRGYEQFF
-	15	-	TRBJ2-2	TRBV2	TGTGCCAGTACTTTTGACCGGGCCGACACCGGGGAGCTGTTTTTT	CASTFDRADTGELFF
TRBD1	12	-	TRBJ1-1	TRBV30	TGTGCCTGCCTCGGGACAGTGGGTGAAGCTTTCTTT	CACLGTVGEAFF
-	16	-	TRBJ2-1	TRBV19	TGTGCCACTACCCGGGGGATACCGAGCTCCTACAATGAGCAGTTCTTC	CATTRGIPSSYNEQFF
TRBD1	12	-	TRBJ1-2	TRBV7-2	TGTGCCAGCAGCTCACAGGGGATAGGCTACACCTTC	CASSSQGIGYTF
-	13	-	TRBJ2-6	TRBV28	TGTGCCAGCGGGGAGTCTGGGGCCAACGTCCTGACTTTC	CASGESGANVLTF
-	12	few	TRBJ1-6	TRBV10-3	TGTGCCATCAGTGACGGCAATTCACCCCTCCACTTT	CAISDGNSPLHF
-	11	-	TRBJ2-5	TRBV9	TGTGCCAGCAGCGACGGGGGGACCCAGTACTTC	CASSDGGTQYF
-	12	-	TRBJ2-1	TRBV7-9	TGTGCCAGCAGTTTTCAGGGATATGAGCAGTTCTTC	CASSFQGYEQFF
-	13	-	TRBJ2-7	TRBV23-1	TGCGCCAGCAGTCAATCTCCGGAGTACGAGCAGTACTTC	CASSQSPEYEQYF
-	12	-	TRBJ2-7	TRBV5-6	TGTGCCAGCAGCTTGCTGGGGGACGAGCAGTACTTC	CASSLLGDEQYF
TRBD1	15	-	TRBJ1-5	TRBV5-5	TGTGCCAGCAGCTTGGAACGGGACAGGGACCAGCCCCAGCATTTT	CASSLERDRDQPQHF
TRBD2	16	once	TRBJ2-2	TRBV7-2	TGTGCCAGCAGCTTCATGCCGGGGGGGGTCACCGGGGAGCTGTTTTTT	CASSFMPGGVTGELFF
-	15	-	TRBJ2-6	TRBV6-5	TGTGCCAGCAGTTACCGGTCGACTGGGGCCAACGTCCTGACTTTC	CASSYRSTGANVLTF
-	13	-	TRBJ2-5	TRBV29-1	TGCAGCGTTCTCCCCGGTGACCAAGAGACCCAGTACTTC	CSVLPGDQETQYF
-	16	-	TRBJ2-5	TRBV12-2	TGTGCAAGTCGCTTACCCAGGGGACTAGCCACGGGGACCCAGTACTTC	CASRLPRGLATGTQYF
TRBD1	15	-	TRBJ2-5	TRBV9	TGTGCCAGCAGCGTAGGATGGGACAGTCAAGAGACCCAGTACTTC	CASSVGWDSQETQYF
-	14	-	TRBJ2-5	TRBV6-5	TGTGCCAGCAGTTACACTACAGGGAAAGAGACCCAGTACTTC	CASSYTTGKETQYF
-	13	-	TRBJ1-1	TRBV19	TGTGCCAGTAGTATAGAAGGGAACACTGAAGCTTTCTTT	CASSIEGNTEAFF
-	13	-	TRBJ2-7	TRBV28	TGTGCCAGCAGTCCCCCCTCACGCTACGAGCAGTACTTC	CASSPPSRYEQYF
-	14	few	TRBJ1-5	TRBV6-6	TGTGCCAGCAGAGCGGGAGGCAGCAATCAGCCCCAGCATTTT	CASRAGGSNQPQHF
TRBD1	14	once	TRBJ1-3	TRBV19	TGTGCCAGTAATGACAGGGTCGGTGGAAACACCATATATTTT	CASNDRVGGNTIYF
-	12	-	TRBJ1-2	TRBV6-5	TGTGCCAGCACACAAGCAAGGAATGGCTACACCTTC	CASTQARNGYTF
-	13	-	TRBJ1-2	TRBV6-6	TGTGCCAGCACCGGACAGCCCAGCTATGGCTACACCTTC	CASTGQPSYGYTF
-	15	-	TRBJ1-3	TRBV7-2	TGTGCCAGCAGCCCGGACCAGAGCTCTGGAAACACCATATATTTT	CASSPDQSSGNTIYF
-	15	-	TRBJ2-2	TRBV10-1	TGCGCCAGCAGCGGGAGTCTGAGGAACACCGGGGAGCTGTTTTTT	CASSGSLRNTGELFF